These 3 T cell receptor beta chains share one sample of origin, sequenced in a study of T cell repertoires in ileal Crohn's disease. This table comes from immunoSEQ multiplex PCR, and its TCRdb copy is limited to in-frame clones, with some not included. The sample records about 15,000 clones, 72% being singletons. Sequencing was carried out using ileal tissue. The source of these receptors is an adult with Crohn's disease.

The chain links TRBV9 to TRBJ2-7, with TRBD2 identical over 7 bases. The V segment lost 4 bases and the J segment 0 bases; nucleotides outside the gene matches: 4. This CDR3 contains 14 residues. Per germline, CDR1 SGDLS and CDR2 YYNGEE. The DNA for the CDR3 is TGTGCCAGCAGCTTCCGGGACTACTCCTACGAGCAGTACTTC. This codes for CASSFRDYSYEQYF.

The chain has TRBV6-4 and TRBJ1-1; 8 bases are shared with TRBD1. The CDR3 is 16 residues long. The junction had 6 bases not matched to a gene; V was cut back by 3 bases and J by 0 bases. Germline V gene sequence: CDR1 MRHNA, CDR2 SNTAGT. The CDR3 nucleotides read TGTGCCAGCAGTGATTCACAGGGGGGCATGAACACTGAAGCTTTCTTT. It translates to CASSDSQGGMNTEAFF.

J is TRBJ2-1 and V is TRBV2, with 8 nucleotides matching TRBD2. J gave up 1 base and V 8 bases, and 7 bases lay outside the gene matches. The germline V gene encodes CDR1 SNHLY and CDR2 FYNNEI. The CDR3 sequence is 15 residues long. The chain's CDR3 is CASRRGANSYNEQFF. The DNA of the CDR3 is TGTGCCAGCCGGCGGGGGGCCAATTCCTACAATGAGCAGTTCTTC. Full variable domain (missing parts from reference TRBV2 and TRBJ2-1): EPEVTQTPSHQVTQMGQEVILRCVPISNHLYFYWYRQILGQKVEFLVSFYNNEISEKSEIFDDQFSVERPDGSNFTLKIRSTKLEDSAMYFCASRRGANSYNEQFFGPGTRLTVL.